Presented here are 16 T cell receptor beta chains from one specimen sequenced in a study of cytomegalovirus exposure and HLA in healthy donors. 13 Jbeta primers and 60 Vbeta primers were used for the PCR. Only in-frame clones appear in the TCRdb table, and some are missing; sequencing was by immunoSEQ multiplex PCR. The data show 95,000 to 150,000 clones, roughly 80% seen once. The sample consisted of PBMCs. The receptor set was obtained from a young man in good health and CMV-seropositive.

This clone was seen just once. The DNA of the CDR3 is TGTGCCAGCAGGGACAGGGGGCCTTACTATGGCTACACCTTC. It yields the protein CASRDRGPYYGYTF. This rearrangement joins TRBV2 to TRBJ1-2, with TRBD1 identical over 11 bases. The CDR3 consists of 14 residues. Germline lookup yields CDR1 SNHLY and CDR2 FYNNEI. Losses at the gene ends were 6 bases for V and 3 bases for J; bases not matched to a gene: 3.

The chain has TRBV9 and TRBJ2-1; TRBD2 agrees at 11 bases. V lost 2 bases and J lost 3; bases outside the gene matches: 7. The CDR3 spans 17 residues. Germline lookup yields CDR1 SGDLS and CDR2 YYNGEE. The CDR3 sequence is CASSVRSSGGFYNEQFF. In nucleotides, the CDR3 is TGTGCCAGCAGCGTTCGCTCTAGCGGGGGGTTCTACAATGAGCAGTTCTTC.

V gene TRBV27 combines with J gene TRBJ2-1; unclear D gene. CDR1 is MNHEY, CDR2 SMNVEV, per germline (reference sequence). Trimming cost V 4 bases and J 0 bases, with 7 bases left between them. The CDR3 covers 14 residues. The CDR3 DNA reads TGTGCCAGCAGTTCCGGCGGCTCCTACAATGAGCAGTTCTTC. The encoded protein is CASSSGGSYNEQFF.

This chain connects TRBV27 to TRBJ2-7; 7 bases are a match to TRBD1. The CDR3 is 14 amino acids. V gave up 3 bases and J gave up 1 base; unmatched junction bases: 3. The germline gives CDR1 MNHEY, CDR2 SMNVEV (reference sequence). CDR3 nucleotides: TGTGCCAGCAGTTTCGTGGGACAGTCCTACGAGCAGTACTTC. Encoded protein: CASSFVGQSYEQYF.

The chain couples TRBV5-1 to TRBJ1-4; D may be TRBD1 (5 bases). V was clipped by 0 bases and J by 8 bases, with 11 bases between them. The CDR3 is 14 amino acids. CDR1 and CDR2 (germline): SGHRS, YFSETQ. This CDR3 is CASSLVPGPEKLFF. DNA of the CDR3: TGCGCCAGCAGCTTGGTCCCAGGGCCGGAAAAACTGTTTTTT.

In its sample, this clone was seen once. The V and J genes are TRBV5-1 and TRBJ2-3, with TRBD2 matching 9 bases. The CDR3 is 13 amino acids. V trimming: 2 bases; J trimming: 12 bases; junction bases outside the gene matches: 7. Per germline, CDR1 SGHRS and CDR2 YFSETQ. CDR3 in DNA: TGCGCCAGCAGCTTAGAAGCGGGGGGCCTACAGTATTTT. Translating gives CASSLEAGGLQYF.

V is TRBV12-5 and J is TRBJ2-7; 13 bases fit TRBD2. Germline CDR1 LGHNT, CDR2 FRNRAP. The ends lost 3 bases at V and 2 bases at J; junction bases unmatched: 10. CDR3 length: 18 residues. DNA of the CDR3: TGTGCTAGTGGTTTCCCCCTAGGGACTAGCGGGGCAACCTACGAGCAGTACTTC. This gives the protein CASGFPLGTSGATYEQYF. Combining the CDR3 with reference TRBV12-5 and TRBJ2-7 gives the whole variable domain DARVTQTPRHKVTEMGQEVTMRCQPILGHNTVFWYRQTMMQGLELLAYFRNRAPLDDSGMPKDRFSAEMPDATLATLKIQPSEPRDSAVYFCASGFPLGTSGATYEQYFGPGTRLTVT.

This sequence joins TRBV7-3 and TRBJ2-2, with D tentatively TRBD2 (5 bases). CDR1 is SGHTA and CDR2 is FQGTGA in the germline V gene. V lost 1 base, J lost 1 base, and 10 bases lay in between. The CDR3 covers 16 residues. The CDR3 DNA reads TGTGCCAGCAGCTTAATCCGTCGGGAGAACACCGGGGAGCTGTTTTTT. Translated, it gives CASSLIRRENTGELFF.

The rearrangement links TRBV5-1 to TRBJ2-6, with 7 bases matching TRBD2. Germline values: CDR1 SGHRS, CDR2 YFSETQ. The V and J ends lost 6 bases and 2 bases, in that order; junction bases with no gene match: 8. The CDR3 sequence is 16 residues long. DNA of the CDR3: TGCGCCAGCAATAAAGCGGGGATGACTGGGGCCAACGTCCTGACTTTC. It translates to CASNKAGMTGANVLTF.

The CDR3: CASSTSLTDTQYF. DNA for the CDR3: TGTGCCAGCAGTACTAGCTTGACAGATACGCAGTATTTT. J is TRBJ2-3 and V is TRBV2, with a possible D match to TRBD2 (6 bases). Germline values: CDR1 SNHLY, CDR2 FYNNEI. The CDR3 covers 13 residues. Trimming stripped 5 bases from V and 3 bases from J, with 9 bases between. The variable domain in full, with the rest retrieved from reference TRBV2 and TRBJ2-3, is EPEVTQTPSHQVTQMGQEVILRCVPISNHLYFYWYRQILGQKVEFLVSFYNNEISEKSEIFDDQFSVERPDGSNFTLKIRSTKLEDSAMYFCASSTSLTDTQYFGPGTRLTVL.

The chain couples TRBV7-8 to TRBJ1-5; no clear D. Germline V gene sequence: CDR1 SGHVS, CDR2 FQNEAQ. With 0 bases removed from V and 6 bases from J, the gap between germline ends came to 12 bases. The CDR3 is 15 residues long. The CDR3 coding sequence is TGTGCCAGCAGCTTAGCGCGGCAGATCTCTCAGCCCCAGCATTTT. Its translation: CASSLARQISQPQHF.

The V call is TRBV25-1, the J call TRBJ2-3; 9 bases fit TRBD1. The length of the CDR3 is 15 residues. V lost 6 bases, J lost 2 bases, and 6 bases stayed unmatched. Germline V lookup: CDR1 MGHDK, CDR2 SYGVNS. CDR3 sequence: CASSATGGLTDTQYF. CDR3 bases: TGTGCCAGCAGCGCAACAGGGGGCCTCACAGATACGCAGTATTTT.

This clone turned up a few times. The CDR3: CASSVGGVQETQYF. DNA for the CDR3: TGTGCCAGCAGCGTAGGGGGGGTTCAAGAGACCCAGTACTTC. The rearrangement uses TRBV9 and TRBJ2-5; the D gene is possibly TRBD2 (6 bases). The CDR3 has 14 amino acids. CDR1 and CDR2 from the germline V gene are SGDLS and YYNGEE. V lost 0 bases and J 2 bases, leaving 8 bases between the germline ends. Supplemented by reference TRBV9 and TRBJ2-5, the full variable domain reads DSGVTQTPKHLITATGQRVTLRCSPRSGDLSVYWYQQSLDQGLQFLIQYYNGEERAKGNILERFSAQQFPDLHSELNLSSLELGDSALYFCASSVGGVQETQYFGPGTRLLVL.

The chain links TRBV10-3 to TRBJ2-5, with D tentatively TRBD1 (5 bases). The DNA matches TRBJ2-7 better at its end, which makes the J call doubtful. Germline CDR1 and CDR2: ENHRY and SYGVKD. The CDR3 length is 13 residues. The CDR3 nucleotides read TGTGCCATCAGCCAGGGCTCTACGAACGAGCAGTACTTC. Protein: CAISQGSTNEQYF.

The rearrangement links TRBV7-3 to TRBJ2-1; 9 nucleotides match TRBD2. The CDR3 sequence is 16 residues long. V trimming: 2 bases; J trimming: 3 bases; junction bases outside the gene matches: 5. The germline V gene has CDR1 SGHTA and CDR2 FQGTGA. The CDR3 DNA reads as TGTGCCAGCAGCTTAGGCCCAGCGGGGGGCTACAATGAGCAGTTCTTC. Translated, it gives CASSLGPAGGYNEQFF.

This chain uses TRBV12-2 with TRBJ2-7; TRBD1, as called in the table, went unchecked against the DNA. TRBV12-2 constitutes a pseudogene. This CDR3 is built from 15 residues. The CDR3 bases are TGTGCAAGTCGCTTAGAACCAGTGGGGCCCTACGAGCAGTACTTC. Protein: CASRLEPVGPYEQYF.